The T cell receptor (beta chain) described here comes from a study of cytomegalovirus exposure and HLA in healthy donors. Per the germline V gene, CDR1 is SEHNR and CDR2 is FQNEAQ (reference sequence). Germline trimming cut 5 bases from V and 2 bases from J; bases unmatched to any gene: 8. The CDR3 sequence is 17 residues long. Primers included in the PCR were 60 Vbeta and 13 Jbeta primers. Profiled with immunoSEQ multiplex PCR; TCRdb holds only in-frame clones, not every one. Of 100,000 to 150,000 clones listed, roughly 79% were seen once; the top ten hold over 1.5%. V and J are TRBV7-9 and TRBJ2-3; 12 nucleotides match TRBD2. This sequence was found in a woman aged 45-59 years in good health and CMV-seronegative. The sample taken for sequencing was PBMCs. The CDR3 region is CASSTGGLAGATDTQYF. The CDR3 DNA is TGTGCCAGCAGCACAGGGGGACTAGCGGGCGCCACAGATACGCAGTATTTT.